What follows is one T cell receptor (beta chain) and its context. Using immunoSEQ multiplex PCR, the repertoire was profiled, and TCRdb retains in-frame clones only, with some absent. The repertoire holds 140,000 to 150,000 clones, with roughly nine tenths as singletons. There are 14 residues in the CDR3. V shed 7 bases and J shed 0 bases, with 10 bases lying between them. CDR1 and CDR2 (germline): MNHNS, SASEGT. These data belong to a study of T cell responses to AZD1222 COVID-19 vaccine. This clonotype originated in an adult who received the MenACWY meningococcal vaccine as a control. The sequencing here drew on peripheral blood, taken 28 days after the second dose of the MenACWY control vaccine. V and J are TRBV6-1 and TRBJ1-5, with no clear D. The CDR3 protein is CASKLTDSNQPQHF. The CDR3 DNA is TGTGCCAGCAAGCTCACAGATAGCAATCAGCCCCAGCATTTT.